This passage covers 15 T cell receptor beta chains from one sample sequenced in a study of blood T cell repertoires in COVID-19. Produced via immunoSEQ multiplex PCR; TCRdb's table is partial and in-frame only. The sample consists of approximately 70,000 clones, approximately 79% of them appearing once. Sequencing was carried out using peripheral blood. These receptors originate from a woman in her sixties or seventies with acute or convalescent COVID-19.

This chain links TRBV6-2 or TRBV6-3 with TRBJ1-2; TRBD1 aligns across 12 bases. V lost 1 base to trimming and J lost 6 bases; unmatched junction nucleotides: 9. CDR1 is MNHEY, CDR2 SVGEGT, per germline. This CDR3 spans 17 amino acids. Written as DNA, the CDR3 is TGTGCCAGCAGTTACTTCGGGGGACAGGGGGCAGCGGATGGCTACACCTTC. Protein product: CASSYFGGQGAADGYTF.

The J gene is TRBJ1-1, the V gene TRBV12-3 or TRBV12-4, with TRBD1 as a possible D gene (6 bases). The CDR3 consists of 11 residues. Trimming stripped 4 bases from V and 11 bases from J, with 11 bases between. As DNA, the CDR3 is TGTGCCAGCAGTTCCAGGGGACCGGCTTTCTTT. Residues: CASSSRGPAFF.

The CDR3 region is CASSIGGQGRGEQFF. The CDR3 DNA is TGTGCCAGTAGTATCGGAGGGCAGGGCAGAGGTGAGCAGTTCTTC. The chain has TRBV19 and TRBJ2-1, with D tentatively TRBD2 (6 bases). Trimming removed 3 bases at V and 9 bases at J, with 18 bases between. The CDR3 sequence is 15 residues long. Germline-derived CDR1 and CDR2 are LNHDA and SQIVND (reference sequence).

V is TRBV5-1 and J is TRBJ2-3; 14 positions match TRBD2. CDR1 and CDR2 from the germline V gene are SGHRS and YFSETQ. V lost 0 bases to trimming and J lost 5 bases; unmatched junction nucleotides: 8. The length of the CDR3 is 18 residues. This CDR3 reads CASSLDQTSGGGRDTQYF. Written as DNA, the CDR3 is TGCGCCAGCAGCTTGGACCAGACTAGCGGGGGGGGTAGAGATACGCAGTATTTT.

This chain links TRBV9 with TRBJ1-1; D possibly corresponds to TRBD1 (6 bases). Trimming cost V 4 bases and J 11 bases, with 15 bases left between them. The germline CDR1 and CDR2 sequences are SGDLS and YYNGEE. CDR3 length: 12 residues. DNA for the CDR3: TGTGCCAGCAGCCCACCTCAGGGGAGCGCTTTCTTT. Protein sequence: CASSPPQGSAFF.

This chain connects TRBV15 to TRBJ1-1; TRBD1 is a possible D gene (6 bases). V dropped 1 base and J dropped 6 bases, with 21 bases sitting between them. The CDR3 runs to 17 residues. CDR1 is LNHNV and CDR2 is YYDKDF in the germline V gene (reference sequence). The CDR3 DNA sequence: TGTGCCACCAGCAGAGGGACAGAGCCTACGAGCGTAGCTGAAGCTTTCTTT. Protein: CATSRGTEPTSVAEAFF.

This chain uses TRBV19 with TRBJ1-2, with D maybe TRBD1 (5 bases). This CDR3 has 16 residues. Germline CDR1 and CDR2: LNHDA and SQIVND (reference sequence). The V gene lost 1 base and the J gene lost 5 bases, with 17 bases spanning the gap. The CDR3 nucleotides read TGTGCCAGTAGTATAGTAGATTGGGGCTCCTCTTATGGCTACACCTTC. It specifies CASSIVDWGSSYGYTF.

This chain links TRBV3-1 (or the pseudogene TRBV3-2) with TRBJ1-2, with D maybe TRBD1 (5 bases). This CDR3 is built from 13 residues. The V end was cut by 4 bases, the J end by 4 bases, with 10 bases between. Germline V gene lookup returns CDR1 LGHDT and CDR2 YNNKEL (reference sequence). CDR3 sequence: CASSRGHLYGYTF. In DNA form, the CDR3 reads TGTGCCAGCAGCCGCGGACACCTCTATGGCTACACCTTC.

The chain couples TRBV10-1 to TRBJ1-2; 9 bases fit TRBD1. The CDR3 is 16 amino acids. V dropped 6 bases and J dropped 6; count of bases not matched to a gene: 14. The germline CDR1 and CDR2 sequences are WNHNN and SYGVQD (reference sequence). The DNA of the CDR3 is TGCGCCAGCAGCGAAAACCGACCGGGACAGGGCAATGGCTACACCTTC. Amino acids: CASSENRPGQGNGYTF.

J is TRBJ1-2 and V is TRBV3-1 (or the pseudogene TRBV3-2); D unclear. CDR1 and CDR2 (germline): LGHDT, YNNKEL (reference sequence). The V and J ends lost 4 bases and 7 bases respectively, with 13 bases between them. This CDR3 has 13 residues. CDR3 amino acids: CASSPLGSGGYTF. For the CDR3, the DNA is TGTGCCAGCAGCCCCTTGGGTAGCGGTGGCTACACCTTC.

This chain links TRBV18 with TRBJ2-7; 7 bases line up with TRBD1. CDR1 and CDR2 (germline): KGHSH, LQKENI. The CDR3 totals 14 residues. J gave up 3 bases and V 3 bases, and 5 bases lay outside the gene matches. The CDR3 DNA reads TGTGCCAGCTCACCTGGGACAGCCGGCTACGAGCAGTACTTC. Translated: CASSPGTAGYEQYF.

V gene TRBV6-5 combines with J gene TRBJ2-7, with D perhaps matching TRBD2 (6 bases). Germline V CDR1 and CDR2: MNHEY, SVGAGI. The length of the CDR3 is 12 residues. The V end lost 6 bases, the J end lost 5 bases, and 11 bases lay between the germline ends. Written as DNA, the CDR3 is TGTGCCAGCAGCCTCCCGGGGGACGAGCAGTACTTC. It codes for CASSLPGDEQYF.

The chain links TRBV18 to TRBJ1-4; 7 bases map to TRBD1. The CDR3 length is 14 residues. The J segment lost 4 bases and the V segment lost 3 bases, leaving 2 bases of the junction unmatched. Germline CDR1 is KGHSH and CDR2 is LQKENI. CDR3 DNA sequence: TGTGCCAGCTCACCGGGACAGAGTAATGAAAAACTGTTTTTT. As protein: CASSPGQSNEKLFF.

This clone has only one observation. This chain links TRBV20-1 with TRBJ1-4; TRBD1 is a possible D gene (5 bases). Germline CDR1 reads DFQATT; CDR2 reads SNEGSKA (reference sequence). CDR3 length: 11 residues. V was clipped by 5 bases and J by 8 bases, with 9 bases between them. This CDR3 reads CSAHKGEKLFF. The CDR3 nucleotides are TGCAGTGCTCATAAGGGGGAAAAACTGTTTTTT.

The rearrangement links TRBV7-9 to TRBJ1-1; tentative D call: TRBD1 (5 bases). Looked up from germline, CDR1 is SEHNR and CDR2 is FQNEAQ (reference sequence). The CDR3 has 13 amino acids. Between the trimmed V and J ends, which lost 2 bases and 11 bases, there was a span of 15 bases. The CDR3 loop is CASSLTTGHGAFF. CDR3 nucleotide sequence: TGTGCCAGCAGCTTAACTACAGGCCATGGTGCTTTCTTT.